Sequencing of this T cell receptor (beta chain) was carried out in a study of T cells in Graves' hyperthyroidism and ophthalmopathy. The germline V gene has CDR1 SGHRS and CDR2 YFSETQ. V was cut by 0 bases and J by 3 bases, with 6 bases left in between. The CDR3 covers 14 residues. Study observations and caveats: Among thyroid clonotypes expanded above 0.001, most also appeared in blood. A model of 13 V-J features distinguished ophthalmopathy from stable hyperthyroidism.

Researchers amplified the TCR beta CDR3 regions from RNA transcripts. The HTBI primer set served for first-round RT-PCR of the TCR CDR3. MiXCR, run by TCRdb on the multiplex PCR reads, gives a single entry per CDR3 protein. The profile shows 600,000 to 750,000 distinct CDR3 sequences, 17% of them singletons. Each patient was aged 18 to 65 and had newly diagnosed hyperthyroidism of under 2 months' duration. Uncontrolled infection, other autoimmune disease, pregnancy or lactation excluded patients. This clonotype showed up many times. The antigen is unknown. Material: blood. The source is a man in his forties or fifties with Graves' hyperthyroidism. V and J are TRBV5-1 and TRBJ2-2, with unresolved D. CDR3 DNA sequence: TGCGCCAGCAGCTTGGAAGGCTACACCGGGGAGCTGTTTTTT. This codes for CASSLEGYTGELFF.